Listed below are T cell receptor beta chains from one sample, sequenced in a study of monozygotic twins with inflammatory bowel disease. After re-calling the 5' RACE reads, TCRdb lists one entry per CDR3 protein, DNA absent. In all, the sample yields about 130,000 distinct CDR3 sequences. The specimen sequenced was blood. These receptors all stem from a human donor with ulcerative colitis or Crohn's disease, or a healthy co-twin of an affected twin (not recorded which). CDR3s include the opening cysteine and the closing phenylalanine or tryptophan.

TRBJ1-2	11	TRBV24-1	CATSGYYGYTF
TRBJ1-1	13	TRBV5-1	CASADGMNTEAFF
TRBJ2-1	14	TRBV12-2	CASRLAKPAGEQFF
TRBJ2-1	15	TRBV5-4	CASSLPAGAYNEQFF
TRBJ1-4	13	TRBV19	CASSINANEKLFF
TRBJ1-6	14	TRBV7-6	CASSLAHSNSPLHF
TRBJ2-6	16	TRBV28	CASSLLAGPGANVLTF
TRBJ1-6	13	TRBV29-1	CSATEGASSPLHF
TRBJ1-2	15	TRBV4-3	CASSQDPRWTRGYTF
TRBJ2-6	19	TRBV12-3/TRBV12-4	CAINFLGHPSDSGANVLTF
TRBJ2-5	14	TRBV20-1	CSASRTGERETQYF
TRBJ1-6	14	TRBV14	CASSQGGRYSPLHF
TRBJ1-3	16	TRBV4-1	CASSQGPGTSGNTIYF
TRBJ2-3	16	TRBV11-1	CASSPRVLDSTDTQYF
TRBJ2-1	14	TRBV7-2	CASSLAGRYNEQFF
TRBJ2-3	13	TRBV20-1	CSASGRSTDTQYF